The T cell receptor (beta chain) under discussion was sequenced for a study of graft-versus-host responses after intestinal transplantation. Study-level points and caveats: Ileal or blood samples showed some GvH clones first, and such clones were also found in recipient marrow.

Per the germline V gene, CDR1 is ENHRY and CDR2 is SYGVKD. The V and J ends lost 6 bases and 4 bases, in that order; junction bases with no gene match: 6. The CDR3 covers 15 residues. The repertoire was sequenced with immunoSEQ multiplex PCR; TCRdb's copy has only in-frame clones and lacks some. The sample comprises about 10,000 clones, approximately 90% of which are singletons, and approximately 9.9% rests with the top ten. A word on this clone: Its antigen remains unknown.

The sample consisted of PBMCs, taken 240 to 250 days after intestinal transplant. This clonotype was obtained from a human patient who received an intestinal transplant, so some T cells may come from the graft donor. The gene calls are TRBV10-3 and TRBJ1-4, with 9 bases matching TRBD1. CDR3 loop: CAISDRGALNEKLFF. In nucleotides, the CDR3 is TGTGCCATCAGCGACAGGGGGGCCCTTAATGAAAAACTGTTTTTT.